This T cell receptor beta chain was sequenced for a study of low-dose radiotherapy and immunotherapy resistance in tumors. Study details: A total of 6.5 Gy was given to Cohort 1 as 0.5 Gy per fraction every 2 weeks. Treatment consisted of nivolumab 240 mg every two weeks and ipilimumab 1 mg/kg every six weeks, given intravenously to patients. The authors gave intravenous cyclophosphamide 200 mg/m2 every two weeks, one day before radiation and immunotherapy.

TRAV and TRBV primers primed cDNA for both TCRalpha and TCRbeta. TCRs were put through 20 to 25 PCR cycles of amplification with Phusion. A constant-region primer and the V-primer adapter served as the primer pair. Via MiXCR, TCRdb re-called the reads, giving one row per CDR3 protein. Of tens of thousands of distinct CDR3 sequences listed, 9.4% were seen once; the top ten hold about 1%. Time point reported: before trial treatment. Along with nivolumab and ipilimumab, donors received aspirin, low-dose cyclophosphamide and low-dose radiotherapy. This clonotype was detected many times. The sample consisted of PBMCs, taken before treatment. This TCR derives from a male donor with prostate cancer.

The CDR3 coding sequence is TGTGCCAGCAGTTTGGGTACTAGCGGGAGTTTCGCCATTCAGTACTTC. Its protein is CASSLGTSGSFAIQYF. This chain connects TRBV28 to TRBJ2-4; the match to TRBD2 covers 11 bases. The CDR3 totals 16 residues. V trimming: 3 bases; J trimming: 9 bases; junction bases outside the gene matches: 10. CDR1 is MDHEN, CDR2 SYDVKM, per germline.